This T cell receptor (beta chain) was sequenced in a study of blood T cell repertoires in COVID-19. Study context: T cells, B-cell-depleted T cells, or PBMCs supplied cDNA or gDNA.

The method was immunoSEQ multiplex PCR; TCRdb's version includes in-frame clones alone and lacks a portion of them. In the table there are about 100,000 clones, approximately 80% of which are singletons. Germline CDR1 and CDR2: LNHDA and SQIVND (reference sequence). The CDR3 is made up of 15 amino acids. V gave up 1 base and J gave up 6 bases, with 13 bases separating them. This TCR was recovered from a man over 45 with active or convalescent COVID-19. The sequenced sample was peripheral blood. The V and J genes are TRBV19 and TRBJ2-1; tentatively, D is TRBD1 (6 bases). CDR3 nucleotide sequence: TGTGCCAGTAGTATAGCCCCCCAGGGGTTCAATGAGCAGTTCTTC. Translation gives CASSIAPQGFNEQFF.